This TCR beta chain appears in the sequencing data of a study of T and B cells in COVID-19 patients. Study outcomes and limitations: Highly clonal in active COVID-19, TRB repertoires exceeded healthy-donor diversity and richness at recovery. Exclusive to the recovered cohort were some 2,300 TCR clusters, roughly 34 of them with low generation probability.

Multiplex PCR with BIOMED2 TRB-A/B primer pools amplified TRB rearrangements. TCRdb used MiXCR to reprocess the multiplex PCR reads, holding one entry per CDR3 protein. The top ten clones hold about 12% of a sample with under 7,500 distinct CDR3 sequences, approximately 26% of them seen once. A single count supports this clonotype. Its cognate antigen is unknown. One junction end disagrees with the germline gene, perhaps due to a read error. Each TRB amplification used roughly 220-550 ng of genomic DNA from blood. The CDR3 sequence is 16 residues long. Germline V gene data show CDR1 as MNHNS and CDR2 as SASEGT.

Sequencing was carried out using blood. The clonotype was recovered from a human donor with active COVID-19. The chain employs TRBV6-1 and TRBJ1-2; 7 bases match TRBD1. The CDR3 here is CAISGRGLLPNYGYTF. The CDR3 nucleotides are TGTGCCATCAGTGGGAGGGGGCTTCTACCGAACTATGGCTACACCTTC.